The 10 T cell receptor beta chains below were found in one sample sequenced in a study of Ad26.COV2.S vaccination and SARS-CoV-2 variants. Regarding treatment: around 19 received Ad26.COV2.S at low or high dose, single or two shots; 5 received placebo; per-sample allocation not given. Sampling occurred on day 63 after the first vaccine or placebo injection. Measured with immunoSEQ multiplex PCR; TCRdb has only the in-frame clones, and not every one. The repertoire includes about 680,000 clones, 89% of them detected once, and about 1.5% sits in the top ten. This sample comprised peripheral blood, obtained in a trial of Ad26.COV2.S vaccine versus placebo. Receptors were obtained from a person between 18 and 59 years old who received the Ad26.COV2.S COVID-19 vaccine or a placebo.

The chain employs TRBV24-1 and TRBJ2-3; D might be TRBD2 (6 bases). This CDR3 has 13 residues. V was clipped by 3 bases and J by 7 bases, with 10 bases between them. Germline values: CDR1 KGHDR, CDR2 SFDVKD. The CDR3 region is CATSDTRGNTQYF. DNA of the CDR3: TGTGCCACCAGTGATACGCGGGGAAATACGCAGTATTTT.

V and J are TRBV13 and TRBJ2-3; D could derive from TRBD1 or TRBD2 (5 bases each). Germline V gives CDR1 PRHDT, CDR2 FYEKMQ (reference sequence). The V gene lost 3 bases and the J gene lost 0 bases, with 13 bases spanning the gap. The CDR3 runs to 16 residues. The CDR3, as DNA: TGTGCCAGCAGCTTCCGGGGCGGTCCTAGCACAGATACGCAGTATTTT. It codes for CASSFRGGPSTDTQYF. Full variable domain (outside the CDR3, taken from reference TRBV13 and TRBJ2-3): AAGVIQSPRHLIKEKRETATLKCYPIPRHDTVYWYQQGPGQDPQFLISFYEKMQSDKGSIPDRFSAQQFSDYHSELNMSSLELGDSALYFCASSFRGGPSTDTQYFGPGTRLTVL.

This clone was observed once. The CDR3 reads CASSLHDNEQFF. The CDR3 coding sequence is TGTGCCAGCAGTCTCCACGACAATGAGCAGTTCTTC. The rearrangement joins TRBV12-3 or TRBV12-4 to TRBJ2-1; no clear D gene. The CDR3 totals 12 residues. Trimming shortened V by 5 bases and J by 5 bases, and 7 bases separated the two germline ends.

J is TRBJ2-1 and V is TRBV14; D call uncertain. V shed 3 bases and J shed 13 bases, with 10 bases lying between them. Germline CDR1 reads SGHDN; CDR2 reads FVKESK. The CDR3 sequence is 11 residues long. The CDR3 DNA is TGTGCCAGCAGCCAGGGAAACACCCAGTTCTTC. The encoded protein is CASSQGNTQFF.

The V gene is TRBV5-1, the J gene TRBJ2-5; weak D call: TRBD1 (5 bases). The CDR3 totals 13 residues. V was pared by 3 bases and J by 5 bases, with 11 bases between. The germline gives CDR1 SGHRS, CDR2 YFSETQ. The CDR3 loop is CASSSQVVETQYF. Written as DNA, the CDR3 is TGCGCCAGCAGCTCACAGGTGGTGGAGACCCAGTACTTC.

CDR3 residues: CASSLWTRQETQYF. CDR3 sequence (DNA): TGTGCCAGCAGCTTATGGACCAGACAAGAGACCCAGTACTTC. This rearrangement joins TRBV7-9 to TRBJ2-5; D not resolved. CDR3 length: 14 amino acids. Trimming took off 2 bases at V and 2 bases at J, with 9 bases between the two ends. Germline CDR1 reads SEHNR; CDR2 reads FQNEAQ (reference sequence).

V usage is TRBV5-4 and J usage is TRBJ1-5; D is possibly TRBD1 (6 bases). The CDR3 contains 14 residues. The germline V and J ends were trimmed by 0 bases and 5 bases, with 9 bases remaining between them. From germline, CDR1 is SGHNT and CDR2 YYREEE (reference sequence). The CDR3 loop reads CASSLGGADQPQHF. The CDR3 DNA is TGTGCCAGCAGCTTGGGGGGGGCGGATCAGCCCCAGCATTTT.

This chain links TRBV5-4 with TRBJ1-2, with D uncertain. Germline CDR1 reads SGHNT; CDR2 reads YYREEE (reference sequence). CDR3 size: 14 residues. Trimming removed 4 bases from V and 2 bases from J, with 12 bases in between. The CDR3 DNA is TGTGCCAGCAGCCGGAGATCTACCAACTATGGCTACACCTTC. Protein: CASSRRSTNYGYTF. Using reference TRBV5-4 and TRBJ1-2 for the parts outside the CDR3, the full variable domain is ETGVTQSPTHLIKTRGQQVTLRCSSQSGHNTVSWYQQALGQGPQFIFQYYREEENGRGNFPPRFSGLQFPNYSSELNVNALELDDSALYLCASSRRSTNYGYTFGSGTRLTVV.

The CDR3 coding sequence is TGTGCCAGTGGGGTGAGGGGGGCTGAAGCTTTCTTT. Residues: CASGVRGAEAFF. The rearrangement links TRBV19 to TRBJ1-1; tentative D call: TRBD1 (6 bases). CDR3 size: 12 residues. Trimming took off 8 bases at V and 6 bases at J, with 13 bases between the two ends. From germline, CDR1 is LNHDA and CDR2 SQIVND (reference sequence).

J is TRBJ1-3 and V is TRBV30, with D unclear. Deletions cut 4 bases from V and 3 bases from J, with 7 bases between. Per germline, CDR1 GTSNPN and CDR2 SVGIG (reference sequence). The CDR3 spans 12 residues. The CDR3 spells CAWTLGGNTIYF. The CDR3 coding sequence is TGTGCCTGGACCTTGGGTGGAAACACCATATATTTT.